The rows below give T cell receptor beta chains drawn from one sample of a study of shared clonotypes between healthy human individuals. TCRdb's table, derived via immunoSEQ multiplex PCR, lists solely in-frame clones and lacks some. In the table there are 520,000 or so clones, less than 85% of which are singletons. The sequenced sample was PBMCs. Receptor source: a woman in her thirties or forties in good health. Some clones in this sample may be carry-over from other donors' samples. CDR3s include the opening cysteine and the closing phenylalanine or tryptophan. A D gene is named only where the DNA matches it firmly. Size is stated for part of the rows, as once, few or many counts, or as a class when the clone is expanded.

v_gene: TRBV20-1
j_gene: TRBJ2-1
d_gene: NA
abundance: NA
len: 11
CDR3aa: CSAPTYNEQFF
CDR3nt: TGCAGTGCGCCTACTTACAATGAGCAGTTCTTC

v_gene: TRBV6-5
j_gene: TRBJ1-2
d_gene: NA
abundance: NA
len: 13
CDR3aa: CASSYFGGDGYTF
CDR3nt: TGTGCCAGCAGTTACTTCGGGGGTGATGGCTACACCTTC

v_gene: TRBV19
j_gene: TRBJ1-1
d_gene: NA
abundance: few
len: 13
CDR3aa: CASRLRGNTEAFF
CDR3nt: TGTGCCAGTAGGTTACGGGGGAACACTGAAGCTTTCTTT

v_gene: TRBV7-2
j_gene: TRBJ2-7
d_gene: TRBD2
abundance: NA
len: 16
CDR3aa: CASSFEGGRANYEQYF
CDR3nt: TGTGCCAGCAGCTTCGAAGGCGGGAGGGCTAACTACGAGCAGTACTTC

v_gene: TRBV19
j_gene: TRBJ1-1
d_gene: NA
abundance: NA
len: 16
CDR3aa: CASSMVQVNMNTEAFF
CDR3nt: TGTGCCAGTAGTATGGTACAGGTGAACATGAACACTGAAGCTTTCTTT

v_gene: TRBV18
j_gene: TRBJ1-5
d_gene: NA
abundance: NA
len: 14
CDR3aa: CASSPDRLEWPQHF
CDR3nt: TGTGCCAGCTCACCCGACAGGCTTGAATGGCCCCAGCATTTT

v_gene: TRBV5-1
j_gene: TRBJ2-7
d_gene: NA
abundance: NA
len: 15
CDR3aa: CASSLERTGSYEQYF
CDR3nt: TGCGCCAGCAGCTTGGAGCGCACGGGATCCTACGAGCAGTACTTC

v_gene: TRBV11-2
j_gene: TRBJ2-1
d_gene: TRBD2
abundance: NA
len: 14
CDR3aa: CASAGTSGSNEQFF
CDR3nt: TGTGCCAGCGCCGGGACTAGCGGGAGCAATGAGCAGTTCTTC

v_gene: TRBV9
j_gene: TRBJ2-3
d_gene: TRBD2
abundance: NA
len: 20
CDR3aa: CASSVAPSGRAIGSTDTQYF
CDR3nt: TGTGCCAGCAGCGTAGCTCCTAGCGGGAGGGCGATTGGAAGCACAGATACGCAGTATTTT

v_gene: TRBV27
j_gene: TRBJ2-5
d_gene: NA
abundance: many
len: 13
CDR3aa: CASSRAGQETQYF
CDR3nt: TGTGCCAGCAGTCGCGCGGGTCAAGAGACCCAGTACTTC

v_gene: TRBV25-1
j_gene: TRBJ1-1
d_gene: TRBD1
abundance: once
len: 18
CDR3aa: CASSESRRQGVCDTEAFF
CDR3nt: TGTGCCAGCAGTGAATCTAGGAGACAGGGAGTTTGTGACACTGAAGCTTTCTTT

v_gene: TRBV27
j_gene: TRBJ1-5
d_gene: NA
abundance: NA
len: 13
CDR3aa: CASSRQSNQPQHF
CDR3nt: TGTGCCAGCAGTAGACAGTCAAATCAGCCCCAGCATTTT

v_gene: TRBV28
j_gene: TRBJ2-1
d_gene: TRBD2
abundance: NA
len: 17
CDR3aa: CASSPTRLAGGSDEQFF
CDR3nt: TGTGCCAGCAGTCCCACCCGACTAGCGGGAGGGTCGGATGAGCAGTTCTTC

v_gene: TRBV19
j_gene: TRBJ1-1
d_gene: NA
abundance: NA
len: 17
CDR3aa: CASIRGRSSLRNTEAFF
CDR3nt: TGTGCCAGTATCCGGGGCCGATCATCCCTAAGGAACACTGAAGCTTTCTTT

v_gene: TRBV5-1
j_gene: TRBJ2-3
d_gene: NA
abundance: NA
len: 14
CDR3aa: CASSSPRGSDTQYF
CDR3nt: TGCGCCAGCAGCTCTCCCCGAGGGAGTGATACGCAGTATTTT

v_gene: TRBV2
j_gene: TRBJ2-1
d_gene: TRBD1
abundance: NA
len: 15
CDR3aa: CASSDGTGGYNEQFF
CDR3nt: TGTGCCAGCAGTGATGGGACAGGGGGTTACAATGAGCAGTTCTTC

v_gene: TRBV5-1
j_gene: TRBJ2-1
d_gene: NA
abundance: NA
len: 13
CDR3aa: CASGGRIYNEQFF
CDR3nt: TGCGCCAGCGGAGGACGAATTTACAATGAGCAGTTCTTC

v_gene: TRBV6-5
j_gene: TRBJ1-3
d_gene: NA
abundance: NA
len: 14
CDR3aa: CASSTPGTGNTIYF
CDR3nt: TGTGCCAGCAGTACCCCAGGGACTGGAAACACCATATATTTT

v_gene: TRBV14
j_gene: TRBJ2-1
d_gene: NA
abundance: NA
len: 16
CDR3aa: CASSRPGPTYYNEQFF
CDR3nt: TGTGCCAGCAGCCGACCGGGACCCACTTATTACAATGAGCAGTTCTTC

v_gene: TRBV2
j_gene: TRBJ2-4
d_gene: TRBD2
abundance: once
len: 17
CDR3aa: CASRGGLAGVPKNIQYF
CDR3nt: TGTGCCAGCAGGGGGGGACTAGCGGGAGTCCCCAAAAACATTCAGTACTTC

v_gene: TRBV30
j_gene: TRBJ1-1
d_gene: NA
abundance: NA
len: 14
CDR3aa: CAWFRAGRGTEAFF
CDR3nt: TGTGCCTGGTTTCGCGCAGGAAGGGGCACTGAAGCTTTCTTT

v_gene: TRBV4-1
j_gene: TRBJ1-6
d_gene: NA
abundance: NA
len: 13
CDR3aa: CASSQDLLRQKHF
CDR3nt: TGCGCCAGCAGCCAAGATCTTTTGCGACAGAAACACTTT

v_gene: TRBV7-9
j_gene: TRBJ1-4
d_gene: TRBD1
abundance: once
len: 14
CDR3aa: CASSLGQGGEKLFF
CDR3nt: TGTGCCAGCAGCTTAGGACAGGGTGGTGAAAAACTGTTTTTT

v_gene: TRBV5-4
j_gene: TRBJ1-1
d_gene: TRBD1
abundance: NA
len: 17
CDR3aa: CASSPYGTGGGRTEAFF
CDR3nt: TGTGCCAGCTCGCCATACGGGACAGGGGGCGGCCGCACTGAAGCTTTCTTT

v_gene: TRBV7-9
j_gene: TRBJ2-7
d_gene: TRBD2
abundance: once
len: 15
CDR3aa: CASSYEAGGKYEQYF
CDR3nt: TGTGCCAGCAGCTATGAAGCGGGAGGAAAATACGAGCAGTACTTC

v_gene: TRBV27
j_gene: TRBJ1-3
d_gene: NA
abundance: once
len: 16
CDR3aa: CASSLQQGLSGNTIYF
CDR3nt: TGTGCCAGCAGTCTCCAACAGGGACTGTCTGGAAACACCATATATTTT

v_gene: TRBV29-1
j_gene: TRBJ2-5
d_gene: NA
abundance: few
len: 12
CDR3aa: CSVLGGKETQYF
CDR3nt: TGCAGCGTCCTTGGGGGCAAGGAGACCCAGTACTTC

v_gene: TRBV28
j_gene: TRBJ2-4
d_gene: TRBD1
abundance: NA
len: 13
CDR3aa: CASSSGTGRIQYF
CDR3nt: TGTGCCAGCAGTTCAGGGACAGGGAGGATTCAGTACTTC

v_gene: TRBV5-1
j_gene: TRBJ2-7
d_gene: TRBD2
abundance: once
len: 17
CDR3aa: CASSPIAGALSPYEQYF
CDR3nt: TGCGCCAGCAGTCCGATAGCGGGAGCTTTAAGCCCCTACGAGCAGTACTTC

v_gene: TRBV30
j_gene: TRBJ2-7
d_gene: NA
abundance: NA
len: 12
CDR3aa: CAWRRQGYEQYF
CDR3nt: TGTGCCTGGAGAAGGCAGGGCTACGAGCAGTACTTC

v_gene: TRBV11-2
j_gene: TRBJ2-1
d_gene: NA
abundance: many
len: 14
CDR3aa: CASSLDRSGGEQFF
CDR3nt: TGTGCCAGCAGCTTAGATCGGTCTGGGGGGGAGCAGTTCTTC

v_gene: TRBV14
j_gene: TRBJ1-1
d_gene: NA
abundance: NA
len: 13
CDR3aa: CASSLGVRTEAFF
CDR3nt: TGTGCCAGCAGCCTGGGGGTAAGGACTGAAGCTTTCTTT

v_gene: TRBV12-2
j_gene: TRBJ2-7
d_gene: NA
abundance: many
len: 16
CDR3aa: CASRLGDQGRDYEQYF
CDR3nt: TGTGCAAGTCGCTTGGGTGACCAGGGACGGGACTACGAGCAGTACTTC

v_gene: TRBV4-2
j_gene: TRBJ1-4
d_gene: NA
abundance: NA
len: 15
CDR3aa: CASSQDLGTAEKLFF
CDR3nt: TGTGCCAGCAGCCAAGATTTGGGAACAGCTGAAAAACTGTTTTTT

v_gene: TRBV7-2
j_gene: TRBJ1-1
d_gene: NA
abundance: NA
len: 13
CDR3aa: CASSPERNTEAFF
CDR3nt: TGTGCCAGCAGCCCGGAACGGAACACTGAAGCTTTCTTT

v_gene: TRBV10-1
j_gene: TRBJ1-2
d_gene: NA
abundance: few
len: 12
CDR3aa: CASSEPQGGYTF
CDR3nt: TGCGCCAGCAGTGAGCCACAAGGTGGCTACACCTTC

v_gene: TRBV7-9
j_gene: TRBJ1-5
d_gene: NA
abundance: few
len: 12
CDR3aa: CASQQGELAQHF
CDR3nt: TGTGCCAGCCAACAGGGAGAGCTGGCCCAGCATTTT

v_gene: TRBV29-1
j_gene: TRBJ1-1
d_gene: NA
abundance: NA
len: 11
CDR3aa: CSVGGSTEAFF
CDR3nt: TGCAGCGTTGGGGGGTCCACTGAAGCTTTCTTT

v_gene: TRBV5-6
j_gene: TRBJ2-1
d_gene: TRBD2
abundance: NA
len: 15
CDR3aa: CASSSTSGNRNEQFF
CDR3nt: TGTGCCAGCAGCTCGACTAGCGGGAACCGCAATGAGCAGTTCTTC

v_gene: TRBV30
j_gene: TRBJ1-3
d_gene: NA
abundance: NA
len: 12
CDR3aa: CAWSIFGNTIYF
CDR3nt: TGTGCCTGGAGTATCTTTGGAAACACCATATATTTT

v_gene: TRBV7-3
j_gene: TRBJ2-2
d_gene: TRBD2
abundance: NA
len: 15
CDR3aa: CASRAPGLASGELFF
CDR3nt: TGTGCCAGCAGGGCCCCGGGACTAGCGTCCGGGGAGCTGTTTTTT

v_gene: TRBV18
j_gene: TRBJ2-5
d_gene: TRBD1
abundance: NA
len: 14
CDR3aa: CASSLDRGRDPQYF
CDR3nt: TGTGCCAGCTCACTCGACAGGGGGCGTGATCCCCAGTACTTC

v_gene: TRBV19
j_gene: TRBJ2-3
d_gene: TRBD2
abundance: NA
len: 15
CDR3aa: CASSIAAGFTDTQYF
CDR3nt: TGTGCCAGTAGTATTGCAGCGGGATTCACAGATACGCAGTATTTT

v_gene: TRBV27
j_gene: TRBJ2-3
d_gene: NA
abundance: NA
len: 14
CDR3aa: CASSWSSGTDTQYF
CDR3nt: TGTGCCAGCAGTTGGTCTAGCGGCACAGATACGCAGTATTTT

v_gene: TRBV18
j_gene: TRBJ2-4
d_gene: NA
abundance: NA
len: 14
CDR3aa: CASSPQLAKNIQYF
CDR3nt: TGTGCCAGCTCACCCCAGCTAGCCAAAAACATTCAGTACTTC

v_gene: TRBV6-1
j_gene: TRBJ2-7
d_gene: NA
abundance: NA
len: 13
CDR3aa: CASSPSDAYEQYF
CDR3nt: TGTGCCAGCAGCCCGAGTGACGCCTACGAGCAGTACTTC

v_gene: TRBV2
j_gene: TRBJ1-2
d_gene: NA
abundance: NA
len: 14
CDR3aa: CASSVGGVDYGYTF
CDR3nt: TGTGCCAGCAGTGTTGGGGGAGTCGACTATGGCTACACCTTC

v_gene: TRBV6-5
j_gene: TRBJ2-5
d_gene: NA
abundance: NA
len: 11
CDR3aa: CASSREETQYF
CDR3nt: TGTGCCAGCAGCAGAGAAGAGACCCAGTACTTC